This T cell receptor beta chain is drawn from a study of blood T cells in healthy people across ages. This CDR3 has 14 amino acids. V lost 7 bases and J lost 0, with 12 bases in between. Per the germline V gene, CDR1 is LGHDT and CDR2 is YNNKEL (reference sequence). It was with a sample-barcoded 5' primer and a J-beta primer mix that a second PCR of roughly 7 to 11 cycles was run. Every sample produced at least 3 million CDR3-containing paired-end reads. One entry per CDR3 protein results from TCRdb running MiXCR on the 5' RACE reads. Among 1.5 million to 2 million distinct CDR3 sequences listed, about 31% were seen once. About this clonotype: A clone one base away is much larger, so this may be a read error.

The rearrangement uses TRBV3-1 and TRBJ1-2; D might be TRBD1 (5 bases). The source material was blood. The TCR sequence derives from a woman under 40 in good health. DNA of the CDR3: TGTGCCAGCAACCATCAGGGTTCTAACTATGGCTACACCTTC. This translates into CASNHQGSNYGYTF. The full variable domain, completed using reference TRBV3-1 and TRBJ1-2, is DTAVSQTPKYLVTQMGNDKSIKCEQNLGHDTMYWYKQDSKKFLKIMFSYNNKELIINETVPNRFSPKSPDKAHLNLHINSLELGDSAVYFCASNHQGSNYGYTFGSGTRLTVV.